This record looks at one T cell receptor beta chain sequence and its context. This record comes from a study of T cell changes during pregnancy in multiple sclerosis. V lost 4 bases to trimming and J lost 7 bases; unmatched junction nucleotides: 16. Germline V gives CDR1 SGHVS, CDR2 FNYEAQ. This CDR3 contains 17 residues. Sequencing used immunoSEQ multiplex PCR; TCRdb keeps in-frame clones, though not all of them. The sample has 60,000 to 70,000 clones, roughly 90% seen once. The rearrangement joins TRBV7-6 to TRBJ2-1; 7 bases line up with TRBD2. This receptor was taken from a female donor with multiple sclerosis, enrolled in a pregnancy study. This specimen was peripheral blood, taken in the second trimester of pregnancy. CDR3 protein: CASSSPYRSSGSNEQFF. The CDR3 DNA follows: TGTGCCAGCAGCTCTCCTTACCGCTCTAGCGGTAGTAATGAGCAGTTCTTC. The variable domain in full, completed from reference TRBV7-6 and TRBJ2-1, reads GAGVSQSPRYKVTKRGQDVALRCDPISGHVSLYWYRQALGQGPEFLTYFNYEAQQDKSGLPNDRFSAERPEGSISTLTIQRTEQRDSAMYRCASSSPYRSSGSNEQFFGPGTRLTVL.